These T cell receptor beta chains were read from a single sample in a study of technical replicates of blood from several donors. Assay used: immunoSEQ multiplex PCR; TCRdb lists only in-frame clones, some missing. This sample has 70,000 or so clones, with roughly 91% found just once. Sequenced input: T cells isolated from PBMCs. These receptors were taken from a human donor in good health. Some clones in this sample may be carry-over from other donors' samples. Each CDR3 is given with its conserved first and last residue. Each record gives: clone size, V gene, J gene, D gene, CDR3 protein, CDR3 DNA. A D gene is named only where the DNA matches it firmly. Size values are once, few and many counts, or a class for expanded clones, and some rows have none.

clone_size: .; v_call: TRBV5-1; j_call: TRBJ2-3; d_call: .; cdr3_aa: CASSEGHTDTQYF; cdr3_nt: TGCGCCAGCAGCGAGGGACACACAGATACGCAGTATTTT
clone_size: .; v_call: TRBV11-2; j_call: TRBJ2-7; d_call: .; cdr3_aa: CASSPEARYEQYF; cdr3_nt: TGTGCCAGCAGCCCTGAGGCTCGTTACGAGCAGTACTTC
clone_size: .; v_call: TRBV9; j_call: TRBJ2-3; d_call: .; cdr3_aa: CASSVEGRVPDTQYF; cdr3_nt: TGTGCCAGCAGCGTAGAGGGCAGGGTCCCTGATACGCAGTATTTT
clone_size: .; v_call: TRBV28; j_call: TRBJ2-5; d_call: .; cdr3_aa: CASNRGQQETQYF; cdr3_nt: TGTGCCAGCAATCGCGGACAGCAAGAGACCCAGTACTTC
clone_size: once; v_call: TRBV28; j_call: TRBJ2-5; d_call: TRBD1; cdr3_aa: CASSRGTGGRETQYF; cdr3_nt: TGTGCCAGCAGTCGTGGGACAGGGGGTAGGGAGACCCAGTACTTC
clone_size: .; v_call: TRBV5-4; j_call: TRBJ2-7; d_call: .; cdr3_aa: CASSLGTSEQYF; cdr3_nt: TGTGCCAGCAGCCTCGGGACAAGCGAGCAGTACTTC
clone_size: once; v_call: TRBV7-9; j_call: TRBJ1-2; d_call: .; cdr3_aa: CASSLAGSTGYTF; cdr3_nt: TGTGCCAGCAGCTTAGCGGGCAGTACGGGCTACACCTTC
clone_size: .; v_call: TRBV18; j_call: TRBJ2-7; d_call: .; cdr3_aa: CASSPNQGFHEQYF; cdr3_nt: TGTGCCAGCTCACCGAACCAGGGTTTCCACGAGCAGTACTTC
clone_size: .; v_call: TRBV6-1; j_call: TRBJ2-7; d_call: TRBD1; cdr3_aa: CASSELTGGTYEQYF; cdr3_nt: TGTGCCAGCAGTGAACTCACAGGGGGAACCTACGAGCAGTACTTC
clone_size: .; v_call: TRBV29-1; j_call: TRBJ2-7; d_call: .; cdr3_aa: CSVDRGTNEQYF; cdr3_nt: TGCAGCGTTGATCGGGGGACGAACGAGCAGTACTTC
clone_size: .; v_call: TRBV6-1; j_call: TRBJ2-2; d_call: .; cdr3_aa: CAGEKSRGKTGELFF; cdr3_nt: TGTGCCGGCGAAAAGAGCAGGGGAAAAACCGGGGAGCTGTTTTTT
clone_size: .; v_call: TRBV6-1; j_call: TRBJ2-7; d_call: .; cdr3_aa: CASSPTSYEQYF; cdr3_nt: TGTGCCAGCAGCCCTACTAGCTACGAGCAGTACTTC
clone_size: .; v_call: TRBV6-5; j_call: TRBJ1-6; d_call: .; cdr3_aa: CASSHRVSPLHF; cdr3_nt: TGTGCCAGCAGTCACAGGGTTTCACCCCTCCACTTT
clone_size: once; v_call: TRBV5-6; j_call: TRBJ1-1; d_call: TRBD1; cdr3_aa: CASSGWDRYTEAFF; cdr3_nt: TGTGCCAGCAGCGGATGGGACAGATACACTGAAGCTTTCTTT
clone_size: few; v_call: TRBV7-8; j_call: TRBJ1-1; d_call: .; cdr3_aa: CASRAPGINGTFF; cdr3_nt: TGTGCCAGCAGGGCACCGGGAATTAACGGCACTTTCTTT
clone_size: once; v_call: TRBV18; j_call: TRBJ1-2; d_call: TRBD1; cdr3_aa: CASSPRDSPRLWGYTF; cdr3_nt: TGTGCCAGCTCACCACGGGACAGTCCAAGGCTCTGGGGCTACACCTTC
clone_size: .; v_call: TRBV29-1; j_call: TRBJ2-7; d_call: .; cdr3_aa: CSVSAGLYSANSYEQYF; cdr3_nt: TGCAGCGTTTCCGCCGGTCTCTATAGCGCTAACTCCTACGAGCAGTACTTC
clone_size: once; v_call: TRBV4-3; j_call: TRBJ1-4; d_call: TRBD1; cdr3_aa: CASRQGSNEKLFF; cdr3_nt: TGCGCCAGCCGACAGGGAAGCAATGAAAAACTGTTTTTT
clone_size: .; v_call: TRBV7-9; j_call: TRBJ2-7; d_call: TRBD2; cdr3_aa: CASSLLAGGLRDEQYF; cdr3_nt: TGTGCCAGCAGCTTACTAGCGGGGGGCCTCCGGGACGAGCAGTACTTC
clone_size: .; v_call: TRBV6-5; j_call: TRBJ2-5; d_call: .; cdr3_aa: CASSYWGLGETQYF; cdr3_nt: TGTGCCAGCAGTTACTGGGGGCTGGGGGAGACCCAGTACTTC
clone_size: .; v_call: TRBV27; j_call: TRBJ1-1; d_call: .; cdr3_aa: CASSLRVRGTEAFF; cdr3_nt: TGTGCCAGCAGTTTACGCGTCAGGGGCACTGAAGCTTTCTTT
clone_size: .; v_call: TRBV6-6; j_call: TRBJ2-7; d_call: TRBD1; cdr3_aa: CASSSRGLYEQYF; cdr3_nt: TGTGCCAGTTCCAGCAGGGGGCTCTACGAGCAGTACTTC
clone_size: once; v_call: TRBV6-5; j_call: TRBJ1-2; d_call: .; cdr3_aa: CASSYTINYGYTF; cdr3_nt: TGTGCCAGCAGTTACACAATTAACTATGGCTACACCTTC
clone_size: once; v_call: TRBV29-1; j_call: TRBJ2-3; d_call: TRBD1; cdr3_aa: CSVDGLTGVFTDTQYF; cdr3_nt: TGCAGCGTTGACGGGTTAACAGGGGTTTTTACAGATACGCAGTATTTT
clone_size: few; v_call: TRBV19; j_call: TRBJ1-5; d_call: .; cdr3_aa: CASSNSGNSGNQPQHF; cdr3_nt: TGTGCCAGTAGTAACTCCGGGAACTCGGGCAATCAGCCCCAGCATTTT
clone_size: .; v_call: TRBV6-1; j_call: TRBJ1-5; d_call: .; cdr3_aa: CASTQHSNQPQHF; cdr3_nt: TGTGCCAGCACCCAACATAGCAATCAGCCCCAGCATTTT
clone_size: .; v_call: TRBV30; j_call: TRBJ1-2; d_call: .; cdr3_aa: CAWSEGGIYGYTF; cdr3_nt: TGTGCCTGGAGTGAGGGGGGGATCTATGGCTACACCTTC
clone_size: .; v_call: TRBV14; j_call: TRBJ1-6; d_call: .; cdr3_aa: CASSQAGGRSSPLHF; cdr3_nt: TGTGCCAGCAGCCAAGCGGGGGGGCGAAGTTCACCCCTCCACTTT
clone_size: once; v_call: TRBV9; j_call: TRBJ2-1; d_call: TRBD2; cdr3_aa: CASSGTSAYNEQFF; cdr3_nt: TGTGCCAGCAGCGGAACTAGCGCTTACAATGAGCAGTTCTTC
clone_size: .; v_call: TRBV7-8; j_call: TRBJ2-7; d_call: TRBD2; cdr3_aa: CASSSGTSGRDEQYF; cdr3_nt: TGTGCCAGCAGCTCGGGGACTAGCGGGAGGGACGAGCAGTACTTC
clone_size: .; v_call: TRBV6-5; j_call: TRBJ1-1; d_call: TRBD1; cdr3_aa: CASIRQGRVDEAFF; cdr3_nt: TGTGCCAGCATTCGACAGGGGAGAGTAGATGAAGCTTTCTTT
clone_size: .; v_call: TRBV27; j_call: TRBJ2-1; d_call: .; cdr3_aa: CASSFGRAHNEQFF; cdr3_nt: TGTGCCAGCAGTTTTGGCAGGGCACACAATGAGCAGTTCTTC
clone_size: .; v_call: TRBV6-5; j_call: TRBJ1-1; d_call: .; cdr3_aa: CASADQANTEAFF; cdr3_nt: TGTGCCAGCGCTGATCAGGCGAACACTGAAGCTTTCTTT
clone_size: .; v_call: TRBV10-3; j_call: TRBJ2-1; d_call: .; cdr3_aa: CAICRGAWNEQFF; cdr3_nt: TGTGCCATCTGCCGGGGGGCTTGGAATGAGCAGTTCTTC
clone_size: .; v_call: TRBV20-1; j_call: TRBJ2-1; d_call: .; cdr3_aa: CSATSNEQFF; cdr3_nt: TGCAGTGCTACGAGTAATGAGCAGTTCTTC
clone_size: .; v_call: TRBV30; j_call: TRBJ2-1; d_call: .; cdr3_aa: CAWQDLNEQFF; cdr3_nt: TGTGCCTGGCAAGATCTAAATGAGCAGTTCTTC
clone_size: .; v_call: TRBV25-1; j_call: TRBJ1-3; d_call: .; cdr3_aa: CASSESSSGNTIYF; cdr3_nt: TGTGCCAGCAGTGAATCCAGCTCTGGAAACACCATATATTTT
clone_size: .; v_call: TRBV7-9; j_call: TRBJ1-1; d_call: TRBD1; cdr3_aa: CASSLDRLNAEAFF; cdr3_nt: TGTGCCAGCAGCTTGGACAGGCTGAACGCTGAAGCTTTCTTT